A single sample is the source of the 13 T cell receptor beta chains below, sequenced in a study of blood T cell repertoires in COVID-19. Generated by immunoSEQ multiplex PCR, the TCRdb table keeps only in-frame clones and is missing some. This table holds roughly 250,000 clones, about four fifths found once. The material sequenced was peripheral blood. The receptors originated from a man in his fifties or sixties with active or convalescent COVID-19.

The chain employs TRBV4-1 and TRBJ1-4; TRBD1 might be the D (5 bases). This CDR3 has 15 amino acids. The V end was cut by 1 base, the J end by 8 bases, with 14 bases between. CDR1 and CDR2 (germline): MGHRA, YSYEKL. In DNA, the CDR3 is TGCGCCAGCAGCCAAGTGGGCGGAGGGGAAGAAAAACTGTTTTTT. It is translated as CASSQVGGGEEKLFF.

The chain recombines TRBV5-1 with TRBJ2-2; 9 bases are a match to TRBD1. Germline V gives CDR1 SGHRS, CDR2 YFSETQ. The CDR3 runs to 15 residues. The V segment lost 2 bases and the J segment 7 bases; nucleotides outside the gene matches: 6. CDR3 residues: CASSFGDRAHGELFF. The CDR3 nucleotides read TGCGCCAGCAGCTTTGGGGACAGGGCGCACGGGGAGCTGTTTTTT.

The chain has TRBV30 and TRBJ1-2; D perhaps matches TRBD1 (6 bases). The CDR3 consists of 18 residues. Germline CDR1 and CDR2: GTSNPN and SVGIG (reference sequence). V lost 1 base and J 4 bases, leaving 25 bases between the germline ends. The CDR3 loop is CAWSETLLGAPPLYGYTF. In nucleotides, the CDR3 is TGTGCCTGGAGTGAAACACTCCTGGGGGCTCCCCCACTCTATGGCTACACCTTC.

The gene calls are TRBV5-1 and TRBJ1-4; TRBD1 agrees at 7 bases. The CDR3 consists of 14 residues. CDR1 is SGHRS, CDR2 YFSETQ, per germline. The V and J ends lost 0 bases and 7 bases, in that order; junction bases with no gene match: 3. This chain's CDR3 is CASSLGQGSEKLFF. The DNA of the CDR3 is TGCGCCAGCAGCTTGGGACAGGGAAGTGAAAAACTGTTTTTT.

The chain is built from TRBV11-2 and TRBJ2-7; 9 bases line up with TRBD1. J was trimmed by 2 bases and V by 8 bases; bases with no gene match: 10. CDR1 SGHAT and CDR2 FQNNGV come from the germline V gene. CDR3 size: 15 residues. The CDR3 region is CASCPDRDRAYEQYF. The CDR3 DNA reads TGTGCCAGCTGCCCCGACCGGGACAGGGCCTACGAGCAGTACTTC.

The chain is built from TRBV14 and TRBJ1-2; D ambiguous. The V end was cut by 4 bases, the J end by 0 bases, with 12 bases between. CDR3 size: 15 residues. The germline gives CDR1 SGHDN, CDR2 FVKESK. CDR3 in DNA: TGTGCCAGCAGCCCACCGGGAGACGCTAACTATGGCTACACCTTC. The encoded protein is CASSPPGDANYGYTF.

The rearrangement links TRBV30 to TRBJ1-4, with TRBD1 identical over 8 bases. The CDR3 consists of 16 residues. V shed 1 base and J 7 bases; nucleotides not matched to a gene: 11. The V gene's germline CDR1 is GTSNPN and CDR2 SVGIG (reference sequence). Here the CDR3 reads CAWSGRFRDRSEKLFF. CDR3 bases: TGTGCCTGGAGTGGCCGTTTCCGGGACAGGAGTGAAAAACTGTTTTTT.

The rearrangement links TRBV9 to TRBJ2-6; 7 nucleotides line up with TRBD1. The J segment lost 0 bases and the V segment lost 4 bases, leaving 7 bases of the junction unmatched. CDR3 length: 17 amino acids. The germline V gene has CDR1 SGDLS and CDR2 YYNGEE. Here the CDR3 reads CASSLRDSPSGANVLTF. Here the CDR3 DNA reads TGTGCCAGCAGCCTCCGGGACAGCCCCTCTGGGGCCAACGTCCTGACTTTC.

The chain employs TRBV19 and TRBJ2-2; no clear D gene. This CDR3 is built from 12 residues. Germline CDR1 and CDR2: LNHDA and SQIVND (reference sequence). V was clipped by 4 bases and J by 6 bases, with 6 bases between them. The CDR3: CASSNGPGELFF. As DNA, the CDR3 is TGTGCCAGTAGTAACGGTCCCGGGGAGCTGTTTTTT.

The genes are TRBV15 and TRBJ1-2; maybe TRBD1 (5 bases). The CDR3 runs 14 residues. Germline V gene lookup returns CDR1 LNHNV and CDR2 YYDKDF (reference sequence). V lost 1 base, J lost 4 bases, and 10 bases lay in between. CDR3 nucleotides: TGTGCCACCAGCAGAGCCCAGGGAAGCTATGGCTACACCTTC. Amino acid sequence: CATSRAQGSYGYTF. Supplemented by reference TRBV15 and TRBJ1-2, the full variable domain reads DAMVIQNPRYQVTQFGKPVTLSCSQTLNHNVMYWYQQKSSQAPKLLFHYYDKDFNNEADTPDNFQSRRPNTSFCFLDIRSPGLGDTAMYLCATSRAQGSYGYTFGSGTRLTVV.

The chain joins TRBV19 to TRBJ2-1, with 8 nucleotides matching TRBD1. This CDR3 spans 15 amino acids. V was pared by 5 bases and J by 8 bases, with 11 bases of the junction left unmatched. Germline V gene sequence: CDR1 LNHDA, CDR2 SQIVND (reference sequence). CDR3 sequence: CASSRTGRVEDEQFF. In nucleotides, the CDR3 is TGTGCCAGTAGTCGGACAGGGAGAGTTGAAGATGAGCAGTTCTTC.

V gene TRBV18 combines with J gene TRBJ2-6, with a weak D call TRBD2 (5 bases). This CDR3 spans 17 amino acids. Germline values: CDR1 KGHSH, CDR2 LQKENI. Trimming stripped 3 bases from V and 0 bases from J, with 12 bases between. The CDR3 is CASSPLVLGSGANVLTF. Here the CDR3 DNA reads TGTGCCAGCTCACCCCTTGTACTAGGCTCTGGGGCCAACGTCCTGACTTTC. Full variable domain (remainder filled in from reference TRBV18 and TRBJ2-6): NAGVMQNPRHLVRRRGQEARLRCSPMKGHSHVYWYRQLPEEGLKFMVYLQKENIIDESGMPKERFSAEFPKEGPSILRIQQVVRGDSAAYFCASSPLVLGSGANVLTFGAGSRLTVL.

V is TRBV5-6 and J is TRBJ1-2; maybe TRBD1 (6 bases). The V gene's germline CDR1 is SGHDT and CDR2 YYEEEE. V shed 7 bases and J shed 2 bases, with 12 bases lying between them. This CDR3 region has 13 residues. The CDR3: CASGPTGNYGYTF. CDR3 nucleotide sequence: TGTGCCAGCGGTCCAACAGGGAACTATGGCTACACCTTC.